This entry concerns a single TCR beta chain. What it binds is not known. Repertoires were generated with immunoSEQ multiplex PCR, while TCRdb's copy carries only in-frame clones and drops some. The sample gives about 190,000 clones, approximately 80% of which show up once; about 7% is in the top ten. These data belong to a study of cytomegalovirus exposure and HLA in healthy donors. Study-level results: Rarity marked most TCR sequences, yet some public TCRs occurred in many donors. Using the classifier, cytomegalovirus status was reportedly diagnosed with high specificity and sensitivity. Confirmation was obtained in vitro that a few CMV-associated chains are specific for CMV antigens.

Germline-derived CDR1 and CDR2 are SGHRS and YFSETQ. The CDR3 has 15 amino acids. Losses at the gene ends were 0 bases for V and 7 bases for J; bases not matched to a gene: 6. Separation from the roughly 700-subject first cohort characterized the roughly 130-subject validation cohort, to which the donors belonged. Sequences were obtained from PBMCs. This TCR came from a young man in good health and CMV-seropositive. This chain links TRBV5-1 with TRBJ2-1; 8 nucleotides agree with TRBD1. CDR3 region: CASSLGAQGANEQFF. CDR3 bases: TGCGCCAGCAGCTTGGGGGCTCAGGGGGCAAATGAGCAGTTCTTC.